This T cell receptor (beta chain) was identified during a study of blood T cell repertoires in COVID-19. Only in-frame clones appear in the TCRdb table, and some are missing; sequencing was by immunoSEQ multiplex PCR. The sample has 220,000 or so clones; over 75% are singletons. V lost 0 bases and J lost 7; bases outside the gene matches: 6. The CDR3 has 15 amino acids. Germline V gene data show CDR1 as SQVTM and CDR2 as ANQGSEA. The J gene is TRBJ2-1, the V gene TRBV29-1; 10 nucleotides agree with TRBD1. Specimen: PBMCs or T cells enriched from blood (not recorded which). This receptor was taken from a woman aged 18-29 years in a cohort exposed to, infected with or recovered from COVID-19 (not recorded which). The CDR3 sequence: CSVEDPTGGKNEQFF. For the CDR3, the DNA is TGCAGCGTTGAAGACCCGACAGGGGGCAAAAATGAGCAGTTCTTC.